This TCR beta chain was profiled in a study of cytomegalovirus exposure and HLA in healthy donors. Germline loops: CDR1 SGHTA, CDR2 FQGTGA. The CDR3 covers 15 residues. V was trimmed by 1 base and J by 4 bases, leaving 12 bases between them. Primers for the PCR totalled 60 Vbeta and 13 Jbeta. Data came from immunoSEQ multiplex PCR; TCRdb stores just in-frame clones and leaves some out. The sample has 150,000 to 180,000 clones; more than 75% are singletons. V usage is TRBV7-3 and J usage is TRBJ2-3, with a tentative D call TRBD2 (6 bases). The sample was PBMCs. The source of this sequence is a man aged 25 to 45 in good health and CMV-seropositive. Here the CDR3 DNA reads TGTGCCAGCAGCTTAAAGGGAGGATTGGCAGATACGCAGTATTTT. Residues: CASSLKGGLADTQYF.